Following are 15 T cell receptor beta chains from one sample sequenced in a study of T cells in Graves' hyperthyroidism and ophthalmopathy. Amplification of TCR beta CDR3 regions used RNA as the template. TCR CDR3 underwent first-round RT-PCR with the HTBI primer set. TCRdb reprocessed the multiplex PCR reads with MiXCR, giving one entry per CDR3 protein. Of under 700,000 distinct CDR3 sequences in the sample, around 17% were seen once. The sample consisted of blood. The receptors were sampled from a woman younger than 35 with Graves' hyperthyroidism.

This clonotype was counted ten times or more. The rearrangement joins TRBV7-9 to TRBJ2-7; 11 bases map to TRBD2. This CDR3 has 14 amino acids. V was pared by 5 bases and J by 5 bases, with 5 bases of the junction left unmatched. Germline values: CDR1 SEHNR, CDR2 FQNEAQ (reference sequence). DNA of the CDR3: TGTGCCAGCAGCCTTAGCGGGAGGGCCCACGAGCAGTACTTC. Translating it yields CASSLSGRAHEQYF.

Ten or more counts support this clonotype. This rearrangement joins TRBV20-1 to TRBJ2-7; 12 bases align to TRBD1. The germline V gene encodes CDR1 DFQATT and CDR2 SNEGSKA (reference sequence). This CDR3 contains 15 residues. Trimming removed 1 base from V and 0 bases from J; junction bases left unmatched: 1. The CDR3 sequence is CSARGGQGASYEQYF. The DNA of the CDR3 is TGCAGTGCTAGAGGGGGACAGGGGGCCTCCTACGAGCAGTACTTC.

The chain combines TRBV12-3 or TRBV12-4 with TRBJ2-2; the D is unclear. Trimming removed 10 bases from V and 4 bases from J, with 19 bases in between. This CDR3 contains 15 residues. The CDR3 protein is CATPPEGVSTGELFF. CDR3 coding DNA: TGTGCCACCCCCCCCGAAGGAGTCAGCACCGGGGAGCTGTTTTTT.

The gene calls are TRBV10-2 and TRBJ2-5, with 10 bases that match TRBD1. J gave up 5 bases and V 7 bases, and 4 bases lay outside the gene matches. CDR3 length: 13 amino acids. The germline V gene encodes CDR1 WSHSY and CDR2 SAAADI. The CDR3 DNA follows: TGCGCCAGCACGACAGGGGGCAGCGAGACCCAGTACTTC. It is translated as CASTTGGSETQYF.

The chain combines TRBV20-1 with TRBJ2-1; 12 bases match TRBD2. V was clipped by 5 bases and J by 0 bases; unmatched bases: 2. CDR3 length: 15 residues. CDR1 DFQATT and CDR2 SNEGSKA come from the germline V gene (reference sequence). The CDR3 spells CSASTSGSSYNEQFF. DNA of the CDR3: TGCAGTGCTTCGACTAGCGGGAGCTCCTACAATGAGCAGTTCTTC.

This clonotype was found a few times. The chain joins TRBV27 to TRBJ2-7, with TRBD2 identical over 14 bases. The CDR3 is made up of 15 amino acids. Losses at the gene ends were 6 bases for V and 4 bases for J; bases not matched to a gene: 5. The germline V gene encodes CDR1 MNHEY and CDR2 SMNVEV (reference sequence). CDR3 DNA sequence: TGTGCCAGCAGCAAGACTAGCGGGAGGGGGTACGAGCAGTACTTC. Translation: CASSKTSGRGYEQYF.

This clonotype has at least ten counts. The rearrangement links TRBV28 to TRBJ1-4; a weak D match, TRBD1 (5 bases). V lost 5 bases and J 8 bases, leaving 15 bases between the germline ends. Germline assignment: CDR1 MDHEN and CDR2 SYDVKM. This CDR3 is built from 14 residues. CDR3 amino acids: CASSPQGLAEKLFF. CDR3 nucleotide sequence: TGTGCCAGCAGTCCCCAGGGTTTGGCCGAAAAACTGTTTTTT. Full variable domain (rest looked up from reference TRBV28 and TRBJ1-4): DVKVTQSSRYLVKRTGEKVFLECVQDMDHENMFWYRQDPGLGLRLIYFSYDVKMKEKGDIPEGYSVSREKKERFSLILESASTNQTSMYLCASSPQGLAEKLFFGSGTQLSVL.

Ten or more counts support this clonotype. V and J are TRBV30 and TRBJ2-1; TRBD1 aligns across 9 bases. Germline trimming cut 0 bases from V and 11 bases from J; bases unmatched to any gene: 8. Germline CDR1 and CDR2: GTSNPN and SVGIG (reference sequence). The CDR3 contains 14 residues. CDR3 sequence reads: CAWSVDRGSRQQFF. CDR3 DNA sequence: TGTGCCTGGAGTGTAGACAGGGGGTCCCGACAGCAGTTCTTC. Together with reference TRBV30 and TRBJ2-1, the CDR3 gives the full variable domain: SQTIHQWPATLVQPVGSPLSLECTVEGTSNPNLYWYRQAAGRGLQLLFYSVGIGQISSEVPQNLSASRPQDRQFILSSKKLLLSDSGFYLCAWSVDRGSRQQFFGPGTRLTVL.

The CDR3 sequence is CASSESQAVNGYTF. Written as DNA, the CDR3 is TGTGCCAGCAGTGAATCGCAGGCTGTCAATGGCTACACCTTC. The chain joins TRBV25-1 to TRBJ1-2; no clear D gene. The germline V gene encodes CDR1 MGHDK and CDR2 SYGVNS. V shed 1 base and J shed 6 bases, with 12 bases lying between them. The CDR3 is 14 residues long.

The chain is built from TRBV7-2 and TRBJ1-1; no clear D. The CDR3 is 12 residues long. V gave up 2 bases and J gave up 7 bases, with 8 bases separating them. Germline CDR1 SGHTA, CDR2 FQGNSA. DNA for the CDR3: TGTGCCAGCAGCTTAAACTTCGATGAAGCTTTCTTT. Translation gives CASSLNFDEAFF.

The chain carries TRBV5-4 and TRBJ2-2, with 11 bases fitting TRBD1. The CDR3 runs 15 residues. Germline V CDR1 and CDR2: SGHNT, YYREEE (reference sequence). V was clipped by 3 bases and J by 8 bases; unmatched bases: 6. CDR3 in DNA: TGTGCCAGCAGCTGGGACAGGGGGGAACGGGGGGAGCTGTTTTTT. Translation gives CASSWDRGERGELFF.

This clonotype was observed at least ten times. The rearrangement uses TRBV6-1 and TRBJ1-2, with D maybe TRBD1 (5 bases). Germline loops: CDR1 MNHNS, CDR2 SASEGT. Trimming shortened V by 7 bases and J by 3 bases, and 15 bases separated the two germline ends. This CDR3 is 14 amino acids long. The CDR3 coding sequence is TGTGCCAGCAAGCCGGACAAGACCCACTATGGCTACACCTTC. Protein: CASKPDKTHYGYTF.

The sample holds many counts of this clonotype. This chain uses TRBV12-3 or TRBV12-4 with TRBJ1-2, with 9 bases aligning to TRBD1. V shed 5 bases, J shed 7 bases, and the junction held 5 bases outside the gene matches. The CDR3 totals 13 residues. CDR3 in DNA: TGTGCCAGCAGTGAGGGACAGGGCGGTGGCTACACCTTC. This encodes CASSEGQGGGYTF.

With regard to this clonotype: Germline is not matched at one junction end, which may reflect a read error. The chain uses TRBV4-1 and TRBJ1-4; 12 bases line up with TRBD1. CDR3 length: 16 residues. Germline V gives CDR1 MGHRA, CDR2 YSYEKL. The CDR3, as DNA: TGCGCCAGCAGCCAGGGACAGGGGGCGACTAAGGAAAAACTGTTTTTT. It encodes CASSQGQGATKEKLFF.

This sequence joins TRBV24-1 and TRBJ2-1; D is possibly TRBD2 (6 bases). Germline values: CDR1 KGHDR, CDR2 SFDVKD. CDR3 length: 16 residues. The V end was cut by 3 bases, the J end by 3 bases, with 14 bases between. The CDR3 DNA reads as TGTGCCACCAGTGATCCCCTGACGGGGGACTACAATGAGCAGTTCTTC. Protein product: CATSDPLTGDYNEQFF.